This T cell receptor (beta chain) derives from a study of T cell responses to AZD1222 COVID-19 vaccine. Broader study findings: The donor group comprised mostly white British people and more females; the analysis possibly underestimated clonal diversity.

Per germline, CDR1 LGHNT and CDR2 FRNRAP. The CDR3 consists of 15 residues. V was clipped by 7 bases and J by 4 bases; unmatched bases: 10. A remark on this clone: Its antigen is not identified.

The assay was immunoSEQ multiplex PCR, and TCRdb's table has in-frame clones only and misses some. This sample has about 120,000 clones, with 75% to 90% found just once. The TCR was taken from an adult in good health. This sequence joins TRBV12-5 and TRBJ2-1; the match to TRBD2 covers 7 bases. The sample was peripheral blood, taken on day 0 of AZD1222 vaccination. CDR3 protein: CASAHRTSSYNEQFF. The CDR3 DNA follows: TGTGCTAGTGCCCACCGGACTAGTTCATACAATGAGCAGTTCTTC.